The clone carrying this T cell receptor (beta chain) was detected ten times or more. Its antigen is currently unknown. The data derive from a study of CD8 T cells in ankylosing spondylitis. Study-wide points: Typical of ankylosing spondylitis blood, it appeared, was a TCR beta motif of under 10 highly homologous variants. Significant enrichment of disease-linked clones was reportedly seen in matched ankylosing spondylitis synovial fluid.

The V gene's germline CDR1 is LGHDT and CDR2 YNNKEL (reference sequence). The CDR3 extends over 15 amino acids. V shed 1 base and J 1 base; nucleotides not matched to a gene: 3. MiXCR, run by TCRdb on the 5' RACE reads, gives a single entry per CDR3 protein. The profile covers fewer than 250,000 distinct CDR3 sequences, with approximately 10% appearing a single time and 2.6% taken by the ten largest. V usage is TRBV3-1 and J usage is TRBJ2-7; 8 nucleotides match TRBD2. This sequence was found in a male donor with ankylosing spondylitis or in good health (not recorded which). The sample comprised blood, either unsorted or a sorted T cell fraction (not recorded which). The CDR3 loop is CASSQVASGSYEQYF. The DNA of the CDR3 is TGTGCCAGCAGCCAAGTGGCTAGCGGGTCCTACGAGCAGTACTTC.